This T cell receptor (beta chain) was sequenced in a study of identifying expanded T cells in peripheral blood. Profiled with immunoSEQ multiplex PCR; TCRdb holds only in-frame clones, not every one. The repertoire holds around 90,000 clones, with 70% to 90% as singletons. Overall study results and limits: Two-week clone count variance significantly increased as total template count grew. Differentially abundant clones: around 1.2 between replicates, roughly 16 at around 14 days, 19 to 20 at four.

V lost 3 bases, J lost 11 bases, and 8 bases stayed unmatched. This CDR3 spans 14 amino acids. Germline CDR1 is LNHDA and CDR2 is SQIVND (reference sequence). The count of this clone is one. Its cognate antigen is unknown. The chain uses TRBV19 and TRBJ2-5; 11 nucleotides line up with TRBD1. The material sequenced was blood. This TCR was sampled from a person aged 18 to 75 in good health. The CDR3 sequence is CASSIRTGGGKQYF. CDR3 nucleotides: TGTGCCAGTAGTATCCGGACAGGGGGCGGCAAGCAGTACTTC.